This record looks at one TCR beta chain sequence and its context. It has no known antigen specificity. The sample holds no much larger clone one base away, and base qualities are not on file. This specimen comes from a study of CD8+ T cells in alopecia areata (dated by TCRdb to the late 2010s). A note on the overall study: Treated patients were enrolled in an open-label pilot trial of oral tofacitinib, 5 to 10 mg twice daily, for moderate-to-severe alopecia areata. Patients stayed on tofacitinib for 6 to 18 months and then had 6 months of follow-up off drug so that delayed response and recurrence could be assessed. In both human patients and the C3H/HeJ mouse model, the study applied high-throughput TCRbeta sequencing to look at T cell clonal expansion in alopecia areata. Human TCRbeta sequencing covered scalp tissue and sorted CD4+ and CD8+ peripheral blood T cells from patchy and totalis/universalis alopecia areata patients and healthy controls. Patients on tofacitinib were biopsied at baseline and after 4 and 24 weeks of treatment, and several of the patients also had a later scalp biopsy. Scalp clonality was compared among normal scalp (n=4), patchy alopecia areata scalp (n=8), and alopecia totalis/universalis scalp (n=8). RNA was obtained with the PAXgene miRNA kit for fixed scalp, the miRNeasy kit for PBMCs, and the RNeasy kit for mouse skin. TCRbeta CDR3 regions were amplified by immunoSEQ multiplex PCR with 35 Vbeta forward and 13 Jbeta reverse primers.

Study-wide findings and limitations: Lesional scalp, especially in alopecia totalis/universalis, showed higher clonality and more expanded CD8+ clones than normal scalp, suggesting antigenic drive. Shared TCR sequences between patients were less evident than in mice, which may be partly attributable to HLA diversity in the patient population. Unlike mouse skin, which is dominated by gammadelta T cells, normal human skin has resident alphabeta T cells that are also sequenced, and this complicates analysis of the scalp TCR repertoire.

From alopecia areata patients, peripheral blood was collected along with lesional scalp punch biopsies. PBMCs were isolated by density centrifugation and stained for CD3, CD4 and CD8, after which CD4+ and CD8+ T cells were sorted on a FACSAria. According to the germline V gene, CDR1 reads SNHLY and CDR2 reads FYNNEI. Trimming takes 2 bases from V and 5 bases from J, and the germline ends sit 12 bases apart. Its CDR3 holds 14 amino acids, cysteine through phenylalanine. Left in the record is the CDR3 DNA by itself, 42 bases read in frame from the first base. Libraries were constructed by the immunoSEQ multiplex PCR assay. RNA was extracted from all samples and reverse transcribed into cDNA, which served as template for TCR sequencing. SuperScript III was used to make first-strand cDNA, primed with a 2:1 mix of oligo-dT and random hexamers. A synthetic immune receptor repertoire was used to measure amplification bias, and any remaining bias was corrected computationally. As for how the authors treated the data: Raw reads were preprocessed to remove errors, and CDR3 was defined by IMGT conventions from the conserved cysteine to phenylalanine. Clonality was computed as 1 minus the Shannon entropy, with the entropy normalized by log2 of the number of productive unique TCRs. Whether each scalp clone was CD4 or CD8 was inferred by checking scalp TCRbeta sequences against the CD4 and CD8 repertoires from sorted blood. Held by TCRdb, this immuneACCESS table contains in-frame sequences only and omits some clones. Under half of the omission traces to an unresolved V gene where checked; the cause of the rest is unknown. The DNA was the basis for D and trimming; V, J and clone size are from that table. The table for this sample lists about 97,000 clones; roughly two fifths of them were counted only once. The ten largest clones capture roughly 1.3% of the sample.

Sequencing used CD4+ T cells sorted from blood. The rearranged chain carries TRBV2 and TRBJ2-5; the D region is possibly TRBD1 or TRBD2, each matching across 6 bases. The sequence came from a human donor with alopecia areata. The CDR3 sequence is CASSERRGGETQYF. DNA sequence: TGTGCCAGCAGTGAACGCAGGGGAGGCGAGACCCAGTACTTC.